The 26 T cell receptor beta chains below come from one sample, sequenced in a study of OX40 agonist ivuxolimab in advanced cancers. TCRdb's copy holds only in-frame clones and misses some; the assay was immunoSEQ multiplex PCR. The sample has tens of thousands of clones, 89% seen once; the top ten hold approximately 6%. Here the sequenced sample was CD4+ or CD8+ T cells sorted from blood, taken in a trial of the OX40 agonist ivuxolimab. The receptors derive from an adult with an advanced solid tumor such as melanoma, head and neck, liver or kidney cancer.

V and J are TRBV10-1 and TRBJ1-1; TRBD1 might be the D (5 bases). The germline V gene encodes CDR1 WNHNN and CDR2 SYGVQD (reference sequence). This CDR3 region has 13 residues. V gave up 4 bases and J gave up 4 bases, with 10 bases separating them. As DNA, the CDR3 is TGCGCCAGCAGTGTGGGCAGGGCCACTGAAGCTTTCTTT. Amino acids: CASSVGRATEAFF.

The chain couples TRBV4-1 to TRBJ2-1, with 9 bases matching TRBD2. Trimming took 1 base from V and 8 from J; bases not matched to a gene: 9. This CDR3 contains 16 residues. Germline V CDR1 and CDR2: MGHRA, YSYEKL. The CDR3 coding sequence is TGCGCCAGCAGCCAAGTTGGGCCTAGCGGGAACCATGAGCAGTTCTTC. Protein product: CASSQVGPSGNHEQFF.

J is TRBJ2-7 and V is TRBV6-1; 7 nucleotides match TRBD1. V was clipped by 6 bases and J by 5 bases; unmatched bases: 13. The CDR3 runs 15 residues. Germline CDR1 MNHNS, CDR2 SASEGT. Written as DNA, the CDR3 is TGTGCCAGCAGCCAAGGGGGCTCAACCACTCACGAGCAGTACTTC. Translating gives CASSQGGSTTHEQYF.

This chain uses TRBV9 with TRBJ2-5; 12 nucleotides match TRBD2. Trimming cost V 3 bases and J 5 bases; bases outside gene matches: 5. The germline gives CDR1 SGDLS, CDR2 YYNGEE. The CDR3 has 15 residues. CDR3 bases: TGTGCCAGCAGCGAGACTAGCGGGGGAAAGGAGACCCAGTACTTC. Protein sequence: CASSETSGGKETQYF.

The V and J genes are TRBV7-2 and TRBJ2-1, with D hard to call. CDR3 length equals 14 residues. V gave up 4 bases and J gave up 3 bases, with 10 bases separating them. The germline V gene encodes CDR1 SGHTA and CDR2 FQGNSA. The CDR3 coding sequence is TGTGCCAGCAGCTCGCCTAAAAGCTACAATGAGCAGTTCTTC. The encoded protein is CASSSPKSYNEQFF.

The V call is TRBV28, the J call TRBJ1-2, with D possibly TRBD1 on 5 matching bases. The germline CDR1 and CDR2 sequences are MDHEN and SYDVKM. This CDR3 spans 17 amino acids. V lost 3 bases and J 1 base, leaving 18 bases between the germline ends. CDR3 DNA sequence: TGTGCCAGCAGTTTTGGGGGTGGACGGCCAGTTAACTATGGCTACACCTTC. The encoded protein is CASSFGGGRPVNYGYTF.

The CDR3 is CASSLWSGLNEQFF. Here the CDR3 DNA reads TGTGCCAGCAGCTTATGGAGTGGTTTGAATGAGCAGTTCTTC. This chain links TRBV5-4 with TRBJ2-1; D uncertain. The CDR3 contains 14 residues. The ends were cut back, 2 bases at V and 7 bases at J, with 13 bases in the middle. Germline V gene sequence: CDR1 SGHNT, CDR2 YYREEE (reference sequence).

The chain combines TRBV4-1 with TRBJ2-1, with D perhaps TRBD2 (6 bases). The CDR3 consists of 17 residues. The ends were cut back, 0 bases at V and 4 bases at J, with 16 bases in the middle. The germline V gene encodes CDR1 MGHRA and CDR2 YSYEKL. CDR3 loop: CASSQDLRGGAYNEQFF. The CDR3 nucleotides read TGCGCCAGCAGCCAAGACCTTAGGGGCGGGGCTTACAATGAGCAGTTCTTC.

The chain employs TRBV19 and TRBJ1-6, with TRBD1 as a possible D gene (5 bases). From germline, CDR1 is LNHDA and CDR2 SQIVND (reference sequence). The CDR3 runs to 12 residues. The germline V and J ends were trimmed by 6 bases and 7 bases, with 7 bases remaining between them. CDR3 amino acids: CASSAGNSPLHF. CDR3 nucleotide sequence: TGTGCCAGTAGCGCAGGGAATTCACCCCTCCACTTT.

The chain carries TRBV29-1 and TRBJ2-7; D is ambiguous. The CDR3 covers 13 residues. In germline, CDR1 is SQVTM, CDR2 ANQGSEA. V dropped 6 bases and J dropped 3 bases, with 15 bases sitting between them. The CDR3 protein is CSVARAESYEQYF. Written as DNA, the CDR3 is TGCAGCGTGGCCCGCGCGGAGAGCTACGAGCAGTACTTC.

The chain has TRBV19 and TRBJ2-7; possibly TRBD1 for D (5 bases). CDR3 length equals 14 residues. Trimming took 3 bases from V and 3 from J, leaving 12 bases between them. CDR1 is LNHDA and CDR2 is SQIVND in the germline V gene (reference sequence). CDR3: CASSIDSESYEQYV. CDR3 in DNA: TGTGCCAGTAGTATCGACAGTGAGAGCTACGAGCAGTACGTC.

The chain employs TRBV7-9 and TRBJ2-5, with TRBD2 matching 8 bases. Germline V gene data show CDR1 as SEHNR and CDR2 as FQNEAQ (reference sequence). V shed 1 base and J 2 bases; nucleotides not matched to a gene: 3. CDR3 length: 15 residues. CDR3 nucleotide sequence: TGTGCCAGCAGCTTAGAAGCGGGGGCACAAGAGACCCAGTACTTC. It encodes CASSLEAGAQETQYF.

This rearrangement joins TRBV7-9 to TRBJ1-1; D unclear. This CDR3 spans 12 amino acids. CDR1 and CDR2 from the germline V gene are SEHNR and FQNEAQ (reference sequence). Trimming pared 3 bases from V and 7 bases from J, leaving 9 bases between. In DNA, the CDR3 is TGTGCCAGCAGCTTTGGATCAGATGAAGCTTTCTTT. Protein sequence: CASSFGSDEAFF.

The V and J genes are TRBV7-9 and TRBJ2-1, with TRBD2 matching over 10 bases. The CDR3 is made up of 13 amino acids. Unmatched junction bases numbered 5, after V lost 3 bases and J lost 12 bases. Germline V gives CDR1 SEHNR, CDR2 FQNEAQ (reference sequence). The CDR3 loop reads CASSFSGGPWQFF. The CDR3 DNA is TGTGCCAGCAGCTTTAGCGGGGGGCCCTGGCAGTTCTTC.

This chain uses TRBV27 with TRBJ2-2; D not certain. The CDR3 runs 15 residues. Trimming shortened V by 2 bases and J by 3 bases, and 10 bases separated the two germline ends. CDR1 and CDR2 from the germline V gene are MNHEY and SMNVEV (reference sequence). CDR3 sequence reads: CASSLGNSYTGELFF. In DNA, the CDR3 is TGTGCCAGCAGTTTAGGTAACAGTTACACCGGGGAGCTGTTTTTT.

The gene calls are TRBV7-8 and TRBJ2-2; 8 nucleotides align to TRBD2. The CDR3 has 16 amino acids. The V gene end was trimmed by 5 bases and the J gene end by 6 bases; junction bases not matched to a gene: 11. CDR1 is SGHVS, CDR2 FQNEAQ, per germline. In DNA form, the CDR3 reads TGTGCCAGCAGCCCCTTTTTAGCGGGATCTTCCGGGGAGCTGTTTTTT. Its translation is CASSPFLAGSSGELFF.

This sequence joins TRBV28 and TRBJ2-1; TRBD1 matches 7 bases. Germline V lookup: CDR1 MDHEN, CDR2 SYDVKM. Losses at the gene ends were 5 bases for V and 2 bases for J; bases not matched to a gene: 9. This CDR3 region has 16 residues. The chain's CDR3 is CASSINNRGPYNEQFF. DNA for the CDR3: TGTGCCAGCAGTATAAACAACAGGGGCCCCTACAATGAGCAGTTCTTC.

CDR3 sequence: CASSLDVTDNEKLFF. CDR3 bases: TGTGCCAGCAGCTTAGATGTGACGGACAATGAAAAACTGTTTTTT. This sequence joins TRBV11-2 and TRBJ1-4; D call uncertain. V lost 0 bases, J lost 5 bases, and 10 bases lay in between. The CDR3 consists of 15 residues. CDR1 SGHAT and CDR2 FQNNGV come from the germline V gene. Full variable domain (missing parts from reference TRBV11-2 and TRBJ1-4): EAGVAQSPRYKIIEKRQSVAFWCNPISGHATLYWYQQILGQGPKLLIQFQNNGVVDDSQLPKDRFSAERLKGVDSTLKIQPAKLEDSAVYLCASSLDVTDNEKLFFGSGTQLSVL.

This chain uses TRBV7-8 with TRBJ2-1; 8 nucleotides align to TRBD2. The CDR3 length is 15 residues. CDR1 and CDR2 from the germline V gene are SGHVS and FQNEAQ. Trimming took 0 bases from V and 7 from J; bases not matched to a gene: 5. CDR3 residues: CASSLASGVWNEQFF. DNA of the CDR3: TGTGCCAGCAGCTTAGCTAGCGGGGTCTGGAATGAGCAGTTCTTC. Together with reference TRBV7-8 and TRBJ2-1, the CDR3 gives the full variable domain: GAGVSQSPRYKVAKRGQDVALRCDPISGHVSLFWYQQALGQGPEFLTYFQNEAQLDKSGLPSDRFFAERPEGSVSTLKIQRTQQEDSAVYLCASSLASGVWNEQFFGPGTRLTVL.

The chain joins TRBV4-1 to TRBJ1-1; D is ambiguous. This CDR3 comprises 15 residues. Between the trimmed V and J ends, which lost 0 bases and 1 base, there was a span of 9 bases. CDR1 and CDR2 (germline): MGHRA, YSYEKL. The CDR3 coding sequence is TGCGCCAGCAGCCAAGATGTGGGAGGGAACACTGAAGCTTTCTTT. It encodes CASSQDVGGNTEAFF.

The chain combines TRBV4-1 with TRBJ2-3; the match to TRBD2 covers 12 bases. The length of the CDR3 is 18 residues. From germline, CDR1 is MGHRA and CDR2 YSYEKL. Trimming removed 1 base from V and 0 bases from J; junction bases left unmatched: 5. The CDR3, as DNA: TGCGCCAGCAGCCAAGTTCGACTAGCGGGAGATAGCACAGATACGCAGTATTTT. Protein product: CASSQVRLAGDSTDTQYF.

Sample share makes this clone medium-sized. The chain has TRBV2 and TRBJ2-7; a possible D gene is TRBD1 (6 bases). This CDR3 region has 14 residues. Trimming pared 8 bases from V and 2 bases from J, leaving 16 bases between. Per germline, CDR1 SNHLY and CDR2 FYNNEI. CDR3 sequence (DNA): TGTGCCAGCCGACCCGTGGGGGCTACCTACGAGCAGTACTTC. This gives the protein CASRPVGATYEQYF.

This chain uses TRBV7-2 with TRBJ1-2; unclear D gene. CDR1 and CDR2 (germline): SGHTA, FQGNSA. The CDR3 is 12 amino acids. The ends were cut back, 3 bases at V and 5 bases at J, with 7 bases in the middle. CDR3 region: CASSLESYGYTF. The CDR3 DNA reads TGTGCCAGCAGCTTGGAATCATATGGCTACACCTTC.

This sequence joins TRBV9 and TRBJ2-7; TRBD1 aligns across 11 bases. CDR1 is SGDLS, CDR2 YYNGEE, per germline. V lost 3 bases to trimming and J lost 6 bases; unmatched junction nucleotides: 8. The CDR3 sequence is 15 residues long. The CDR3 DNA reads as TGTGCCAGCAGCGACATGGGACAGGGGGGGGTCGAGCAGTACTTC. Amino acid sequence: CASSDMGQGGVEQYF.

V and J are TRBV19 and TRBJ2-2; D remains unclear. Germline lookup yields CDR1 LNHDA and CDR2 SQIVND (reference sequence). The V end lost 2 bases, the J end lost 6 bases, and 13 bases lay between the germline ends. The CDR3 runs to 15 residues. The CDR3 here is CASSILRVSSGELFF. The CDR3 nucleotides read TGTGCCAGTAGTATATTGCGTGTGTCCTCCGGGGAGCTGTTTTTT.

This chain connects TRBV7-9 to TRBJ2-5; 11 bases align to TRBD1. The CDR3 consists of 14 residues. V was clipped by 4 bases and J by 3 bases; unmatched bases: 1. CDR1 and CDR2 (germline): SEHNR, FQNEAQ (reference sequence). This CDR3 is CASSWGQGEETQYF. The CDR3 DNA sequence: TGTGCCAGCAGCTGGGGACAGGGGGAAGAGACCCAGTACTTC.